This entry describes one TCR beta chain. The length of the CDR3 is 14 residues. Deletions cut 4 bases from V and 8 bases from J, with 15 bases between. Germline loops: CDR1 SGHTA, CDR2 FQGTGA. This record comes from a study of blood T cell repertoires in COVID-19. Study context: T cells, B-cell-depleted T cells, or PBMCs provided the cDNA or gDNA that served as material.

Each recovered donor of Cohort 3 presented with two negative PCRs, clearance, or symptom resolution. Original methodology: Amplifying reference gene primers gave estimates of nucleated cell counts. The data were produced by immunoSEQ multiplex PCR, yet TCRdb's version contains in-frame clones alone and is incomplete. V and J calls and clone size follow that table, whereas D and trimming were derived from the DNA. The sample carries under 250,000 clones, 84% recorded once. The clonotype comes from a man aged 55 to 70 who had recovered from COVID-19. The rearrangement links TRBV7-3 to TRBJ2-1; weak D call: TRBD2 (5 bases). The source material was PBMCs or T cells enriched from blood (not recorded which). CDR3: CASSSPGSRHEQFF. The DNA of the CDR3 is TGTGCCAGCAGCTCACCGGGGAGCCGTCATGAGCAGTTCTTC.